The 6 T cell receptor beta chains in this list originate from one sample, sequenced in a study of Ad26.COV2.S vaccination and SARS-CoV-2 variants. Data came from immunoSEQ multiplex PCR; TCRdb stores just in-frame clones and leaves some out. Of about 140,000 clones in the sample, 86% were seen once. Source: peripheral blood, taken after recovery from COVID-19. The receptors were sampled from a human donor who had recovered from COVID-19.

The chain uses TRBV28 and TRBJ1-2, with 7 bases that match TRBD1. After removal of 3 bases from V and 8 bases from J, the junction contained 6 bases not matched to a gene. This CDR3 comprises 13 residues. Germline CDR1 is MDHEN and CDR2 is SYDVKM. CDR3 in amino acids: CASSFGGTEGYTF. In nucleotides, the CDR3 is TGTGCCAGCAGTTTTGGGGGGACAGAGGGCTACACCTTC.

V and J are TRBV7-2 and TRBJ1-3; possible D gene TRBD1, 5 bases. The germline gives CDR1 SGHTA, CDR2 FQGNSA. V shed 5 bases and J shed 2 bases, with 22 bases lying between them. The length of the CDR3 is 18 residues. CDR3 sequence (DNA): TGTGCCAGCAGCCATCCTGGGGCCATGGGAGGGCCTGGAAACACCATATATTTT. As protein: CASSHPGAMGGPGNTIYF.

The CDR3 sequence: CASSRQSGTGGYEQYF. CDR3 nucleotide sequence: TGCGCCAGCAGCCGGCAATCCGGGACAGGGGGCTACGAGCAGTACTTC. V and J are TRBV5-1 and TRBJ2-7; 11 bases match TRBD1. CDR3 length: 16 residues. The junction had 9 bases not matched to a gene; V was cut back by 4 bases and J by 3 bases. Germline CDR1 reads SGHRS; CDR2 reads YFSETQ.

The V gene is TRBV6-6, the J gene TRBJ1-4; TRBD1 agrees at 8 bases. The CDR3 has 14 amino acids. Germline V gene sequence: CDR1 MNHNY, CDR2 SVGAGI (reference sequence). V lost 5 bases, J lost 3 bases, and 2 bases stayed unmatched. The CDR3 spells CASSRTGPNEKLFF. CDR3 in DNA: TGTGCCAGCAGTCGGACAGGGCCTAATGAAAAACTGTTTTTT.

This clone was picked up one time. The rearrangement links TRBV9 to TRBJ2-7; D might be TRBD1 or TRBD2, each matching 6 bases. The CDR3 contains 15 residues. V shed 0 bases and J shed 5 bases, with 15 bases lying between them. Germline V gene sequence: CDR1 SGDLS, CDR2 YYNGEE. The DNA of the CDR3 is TGTGCCAGCAGCGTAGGAGTGGGGGGCGCTGACGAGCAGTACTTC. Its protein product is CASSVGVGGADEQYF.

J is TRBJ1-1 and V is TRBV7-9; D unclear. Trimming left V 7 bases short and J 5 bases short, with 14 bases between. Per germline, CDR1 SEHNR and CDR2 FQNEAQ (reference sequence). This CDR3 has 13 amino acids. The CDR3 sequence: CASTPARSTEAFF. As DNA, the CDR3 is TGTGCCAGCACCCCCGCGAGGTCGACTGAAGCTTTCTTT.